The next 10 T cell receptor beta chains were all read from a single sample in a study of technical replicates of blood from a few donors. The assay was immunoSEQ multiplex PCR, and TCRdb's table has in-frame clones only and misses some. Of 100,000 or so clones in the sample, roughly 96% were seen once. Sequencing was carried out using T cells isolated from PBMCs. These receptors originate from a human donor in good health.

The genes are TRBV11-2 and TRBJ1-1, with TRBD1 identical over 9 bases. The V gene end was trimmed by 4 bases and the J gene end by 3 bases; junction bases not matched to a gene: 6. The CDR3 covers 15 residues. Per the germline V gene, CDR1 is SGHAT and CDR2 is FQNNGV. The chain's CDR3 is CASSSNRGQDTEAFF. Here the CDR3 DNA reads TGTGCCAGCAGCTCTAACAGGGGGCAGGACACTGAAGCTTTCTTT.

J is TRBJ1-1 and V is TRBV7-3, with a possible D match to TRBD1 (5 bases). From germline, CDR1 is SGHTA and CDR2 FQGTGA. The CDR3 totals 15 residues. The germline V and J ends were trimmed by 5 bases and 4 bases, with 17 bases remaining between them. The DNA of the CDR3 is TGTGCCAGCAGCCCAGCGGGGGGGGACGGCACTGAAGCTTTCTTT. Residues: CASSPAGGDGTEAFF.

This clone was detected only once. The chain recombines TRBV7-9 with TRBJ1-3; the D is unclear. Trimming left V 5 bases short and J 4 bases short, with 12 bases between. The CDR3 has 14 amino acids. The V gene's germline CDR1 is SEHNR and CDR2 FQNEAQ (reference sequence). CDR3 sequence reads: CASSNRRRGNTIYF. The CDR3 region has the DNA TGTGCCAGCAGCAATCGTAGGCGGGGAAACACCATATATTTT.

V gene TRBV5-1 combines with J gene TRBJ2-3; D might be TRBD2 (5 bases). With 4 bases removed from V and 4 bases from J, the gap between germline ends came to 16 bases. Per the germline V gene, CDR1 is SGHRS and CDR2 is YFSETQ. This CDR3 is 15 amino acids long. Written as DNA, the CDR3 is TGCGCCAGCAGCCCCGGGCTAGCAATCTCAGATACGCAGTATTTT. Encoded protein: CASSPGLAISDTQYF.

The chain employs TRBV6-1 and TRBJ2-3, with TRBD2 matching 7 bases. The germline CDR1 and CDR2 sequences are MNHNS and SASEGT. The ends lost 7 bases at V and 4 bases at J; junction bases unmatched: 8. The CDR3 is 14 amino acids. This CDR3 reads CASKLAAVADTQYF. The DNA for the CDR3 is TGTGCCAGCAAGCTAGCGGCTGTCGCAGATACGCAGTATTTT.

The gene calls are TRBV9 and TRBJ2-7; unclear D gene. CDR3 length: 13 amino acids. CDR1 SGDLS and CDR2 YYNGEE come from the germline V gene. V gave up 2 bases and J gave up 2 bases, with 8 bases separating them. In nucleotides, the CDR3 is TGTGCCAGCAGCGTCGACAATACCTACGAGCAGTACTTC. The encoded protein is CASSVDNTYEQYF.

This clone was detected once. V usage is TRBV5-1 and J usage is TRBJ1-5; the match to TRBD1 covers 12 bases. V shed 4 bases and J 8 bases; nucleotides not matched to a gene: 7. CDR1 and CDR2 (germline): SGHRS, YFSETQ. The CDR3 covers 15 residues. The CDR3 is CASSLGTGGEKPQHF. The CDR3 DNA reads TGCGCCAGCAGCCTGGGGACAGGGGGCGAAAAGCCCCAGCATTTT. Together with reference TRBV5-1 and TRBJ1-5, the CDR3 gives the full variable domain: KAGVTQTPRYLIKTRGQQVTLSCSPISGHRSVSWYQQTPGQGLQFLFEYFSETQRNKGNFPGRFSGRQFSNSRSEMNVSTLELGDSALYLCASSLGTGGEKPQHFGDGTRLSIL.

The chain couples TRBV28 to TRBJ2-1, with a weak D call TRBD2 (5 bases). Germline V gene data show CDR1 as MDHEN and CDR2 as SYDVKM. The CDR3 totals 13 residues. The ends were cut back, 7 bases at V and 5 bases at J, with 12 bases in the middle. The CDR3 nucleotides are TGTGCCAGCACCCCTGGACTTCACAATGAGCAGTTCTTC. This encodes CASTPGLHNEQFF.

The chain carries TRBV11-2 and TRBJ2-3, with a weak D call TRBD2 (6 bases). Per the germline V gene, CDR1 is SGHAT and CDR2 is FQNNGV. The CDR3 extends over 17 amino acids. V was clipped by 2 bases and J by 2 bases, with 17 bases between them. CDR3 amino acids: CASSLNVGRGVTDTQYF. The CDR3, as DNA: TGTGCCAGCAGCTTAAACGTAGGCCGCGGGGTCACAGATACGCAGTATTTT.

The chain joins TRBV6-1 to TRBJ1-4; D is uncertain. The germline V and J ends were trimmed by 1 base and 8 bases, with 11 bases remaining between them. Germline CDR1 and CDR2: MNHNS and SASEGT. The CDR3 has 14 residues. In nucleotides, the CDR3 is TGTGCCAGCAGTGAAGGTCGAGTTTTAGAAAAACTGTTTTTT. Its translation is CASSEGRVLEKLFF.